The next 21 T cell receptor beta chains were all read from a single sample in a study of blood T cells in healthy people across ages. The use of a sample-barcoded 5' primer and a J-beta primer mix characterized a second PCR of about 7 to 12 cycles. Each CDR3 protein gets one entry after TCRdb re-called the 5' RACE reads with MiXCR. Among 800,000 to 1,000,000 distinct CDR3 sequences listed, about 44% were seen once. The specimen was blood. The source is a man younger than 40 in good health.

This clonotype was counted only a few times. CDR3 loop: CASSRGSSGTQYF. CDR3 DNA: TGTGCCAGCAGTCGAGGGAGTTCCGGGACCCAGTACTTC. The gene calls are TRBV27 and TRBJ2-5, with D tentatively TRBD2 (5 bases). This CDR3 has 13 amino acids. The V end lost 5 bases, the J end lost 7 bases, and 14 bases lay between the germline ends. Germline CDR1 and CDR2: MNHEY and SMNVEV (reference sequence).

Comment on this clonotype: This clone may be a read error of a much larger clone one base away. The chain is built from TRBV25-1 and TRBJ2-7, with 11 nucleotides matching TRBD1. This CDR3 has 15 amino acids. Germline loops: CDR1 MGHDK, CDR2 SYGVNS. The CDR3 DNA sequence: TGTGCCAGCAGTCCCAGGACAGGGGGCTCCAACGAGCAGTACTTC. As protein: CASSPRTGGSNEQYF.

The chain has TRBV4-2 and TRBJ2-3; D ambiguous. CDR3 length: 18 amino acids. The V gene's germline CDR1 is LGHNA and CDR2 YNFKEQ. Trimming removed 0 bases from V and 0 bases from J, with 16 bases in between. CDR3 amino acids: CASSQDGLRRGSTDTQYF. As DNA, the CDR3 is TGTGCCAGCAGCCAAGATGGGCTGCGCCGCGGTAGCACAGATACGCAGTATTTT.

There are a few counts of this clonotype. The rearrangement joins TRBV5-6 to TRBJ2-1, with a weak D call TRBD1 (6 bases). CDR1 SGHDT and CDR2 YYEEEE come from the germline V gene. The CDR3 has 14 residues. V lost 0 bases to trimming and J lost 8 bases, with 12 bases between them. CDR3 sequence: CASSLGGPLDEQFF. The DNA of the CDR3 is TGTGCCAGCAGCTTGGGGGGGCCCTTGGATGAGCAGTTCTTC.

There are a few counts of this clonotype. This chain joins TRBV6-5 and TRBJ2-7, with 9 bases aligning to TRBD1. After removal of 6 bases from V and 4 bases from J, the junction contained 7 bases not matched to a gene. Germline CDR1 and CDR2: MNHEY and SVGAGI. The CDR3 extends over 14 amino acids. The CDR3 DNA reads TGTGCCAGCAGGGTACAGGGGGCGGATTACGAGCAGTACTTC. This encodes CASRVQGADYEQYF.

The V call is TRBV7-2, the J call TRBJ2-7; D not resolved. V lost 5 bases to trimming and J lost 0 bases, with 20 bases between them. The CDR3 has 17 residues. Looked up from germline, CDR1 is SGHTA and CDR2 is FQGNSA. CDR3 sequence: CASSPSRTASYSYEQYF. The CDR3 region has the DNA TGTGCCAGCAGCCCGAGCAGAACAGCCTCGTACTCCTACGAGCAGTACTTC. The variable domain in full, completed from reference TRBV7-2 and TRBJ2-7, reads GAGVSQSPSNKVTEKGKDVELRCDPISGHTALYWYRQSLGQGLEFLIYFQGNSAPDKSGLPSDRFSAERTGGSVSTLTIQRTQQEDSAVYLCASSPSRTASYSYEQYFGPGTRLTVT.

V gene TRBV10-3 combines with J gene TRBJ2-5; D possibly corresponds to TRBD1 (6 bases). The DNA end is a closer match to TRBJ2-7, so the J assignment may be wrong. The CDR3 is 14 residues long. Germline V lookup: CDR1 ENHRY, CDR2 SYGVKD. The CDR3 sequence is CAISPAQGHNEQYF. The DNA of the CDR3 is TGTGCCATCAGTCCGGCCCAGGGGCACAACGAGCAGTACTTC.

CDR3: CASSQELSGRSPLHF. For the CDR3, the DNA is TGTGCCAGCAGCCAAGAGCTTTCAGGGCGTTCACCCCTCCACTTT. The chain couples TRBV4-2 to TRBJ1-6; possible D gene TRBD1, 5 bases. Deletions cut 0 bases from V and 9 bases from J, with 12 bases between. The CDR3 loop spans 15 amino acids. The V gene's germline CDR1 is LGHNA and CDR2 YNFKEQ.

V usage is TRBV25-1 and J usage is TRBJ2-7; TRBD1 is a possible D gene (6 bases). This CDR3 has 15 residues. Germline V gene data show CDR1 as MGHDK and CDR2 as SYGVNS. V was shortened by 3 bases and J by 4 bases, with 16 bases between the two germline ends. This CDR3 is CASSEATGLGYEQYF. DNA for the CDR3: TGTGCCAGCAGTGAGGCTACAGGGTTAGGGTACGAGCAGTACTTC.

The rearrangement joins TRBV5-1 to TRBJ2-7; the D is unclear. The length of the CDR3 is 14 residues. V was trimmed by 0 bases and J by 1 base, leaving 8 bases between them. Germline loops: CDR1 SGHRS, CDR2 YFSETQ. The CDR3, as DNA: TGCGCCAGCAGCTTGGCGGCCGAATCCTACGAGCAGTACTTC. Translated: CASSLAAESYEQYF.

The genes are TRBV6-2 or TRBV6-3 and TRBJ2-3, with D unclear. Trimming stripped 4 bases from V and 3 bases from J, with 5 bases between. CDR1 and CDR2 (germline): MNHEY, SVGEGT. The CDR3 runs to 12 residues. CDR3 bases: TGTGCCAGCAGTTGGGAAACAGATACGCAGTATTTT. Its translation is CASSWETDTQYF.

The chain recombines TRBV7-9 with TRBJ1-4; D remains unclear. The CDR3 totals 14 residues. Trimming took off 4 bases at V and 8 bases at J, with 14 bases between the two ends. Looked up from germline, CDR1 is SEHNR and CDR2 is FQNEAQ (reference sequence). This CDR3 reads CASSSLQVGEKLFF. CDR3 sequence (DNA): TGTGCCAGCAGCTCCTTACAAGTAGGGGAAAAACTGTTTTTT. Looking up the rest from reference TRBV7-9 and TRBJ1-4 gives the full variable domain: DTGVSQNPRHKITKRGQNVTFRCDPISEHNRLYWYRQTLGQGPEFLTYFQNEAQLEKSRLLSDRFSAERPKGSFSTLEIQRTEQGDSAMYLCASSSLQVGEKLFFGSGTQLSVL.

The chain has TRBV5-1 and TRBJ1-2, with D maybe TRBD1 (5 bases). Germline V gene lookup returns CDR1 SGHRS and CDR2 YFSETQ. The V end lost 4 bases, the J end lost 4 bases, and 20 bases lay between the germline ends. CDR3 size: 16 residues. The DNA of the CDR3 is TGCGCCAGCAGCCTGGACCCTCAGGGTGTGAGCTATGGCTACACCTTC. Protein sequence: CASSLDPQGVSYGYTF.

This clonotype was counted a single time. The V gene is TRBV30, the J gene TRBJ1-4, with D possibly matching TRBD1 (5 bases). V was pared by 1 base and J by 8 bases, with 11 bases between. The germline V gene has CDR1 GTSNPN and CDR2 SVGIG (reference sequence). The CDR3 has 13 residues. In nucleotides, the CDR3 is TGTGCCTGGAGTGCTGGCAGGGTAGAAAAACTGTTTTTT. Translated: CAWSAGRVEKLFF.

This chain links TRBV5-1 with TRBJ2-3; D is tentatively TRBD1 or TRBD2 (5 bases each). V shed 1 base and J shed 5 bases, with 14 bases lying between them. There are 15 residues in the CDR3. The germline CDR1 and CDR2 sequences are SGHRS and YFSETQ. CDR3 in DNA: TGCGCCAGCAGCTTGTCGTTCGGGGCCGTAGATACGCAGTATTTT. This translates into CASSLSFGAVDTQYF. Using reference TRBV5-1 and TRBJ2-3 for the parts outside the CDR3, the full variable domain is KAGVTQTPRYLIKTRGQQVTLSCSPISGHRSVSWYQQTPGQGLQFLFEYFSETQRNKGNFPGRFSGRQFSNSRSEMNVSTLELGDSALYLCASSLSFGAVDTQYFGPGTRLTVL.

The rearrangement joins TRBV10-3 to TRBJ2-2, with 10 bases fitting TRBD1. The CDR3 sequence is 18 residues long. The junction had 10 bases not matched to a gene; V was cut back by 5 bases and J by 1 base. Germline V lookup: CDR1 ENHRY, CDR2 SYGVKD. Here the CDR3 reads CAISRPGQGILNTGELFF. Here the CDR3 DNA reads TGTGCCATCAGTCGACCGGGACAGGGGATCTTGAACACCGGGGAGCTGTTTTTT.

This chain connects TRBV6-1 to TRBJ2-1; D may match TRBD1 or TRBD2 (5 bases each). Trimming left V 2 bases short and J 2 bases short, with 10 bases between. The CDR3 sequence is 15 residues long. The germline CDR1 and CDR2 sequences are MNHNS and SASEGT. This CDR3 reads CASSENGATYNEQFF. As DNA, the CDR3 is TGTGCCAGCAGTGAAAACGGGGCCACCTACAATGAGCAGTTCTTC.

This clonotype was seen ten or more times. The chain joins TRBV12-3 or TRBV12-4 to TRBJ2-7; TRBD1 or TRBD2 may be the D gene (5 bases each). The CDR3 contains 14 residues. V lost 0 bases, J lost 4 bases, and 10 bases lay in between. The CDR3 spells CASSLAGPGYEQYF. The CDR3 DNA follows: TGTGCCAGCAGTTTAGCGGGGCCGGGATACGAGCAGTACTTC.

This clonotype was detected a few times. A much larger clone differs by one base, so this may be a read error. The V and J genes are TRBV27 and TRBJ2-7, with D hard to call. Germline lookup yields CDR1 MNHEY and CDR2 SMNVEV (reference sequence). Trimming left V 6 bases short and J 0 bases short, with 12 bases between. The CDR3 consists of 14 residues. CDR3 DNA sequence: TGTGCCAGCAGAGATGTTGAGAGCTCCTACGAGCAGTACTTC. Translated, it gives CASRDVESSYEQYF.

The chain has TRBV21-1 and TRBJ2-4; the table gives TRBD2 as D, unverified against the DNA. The J call may be wrong; the DNA end is better matched by TRBJ2-5. TRBV21-1 represents a pseudogene. CDR3 length: 18 residues. For the CDR3, the DNA is TGTGCCAGCAGCAATAAATACGGTAGGGGGCCCTCATCGGAGACCCAGTACTTC. This sequence encodes CASSNKYGRGPSSETQYF.

This clonotype showed up just a few times. The chain has TRBV20-1 and TRBJ2-1; 7 nucleotides agree with TRBD2. Germline V CDR1 and CDR2: DFQATT, SNEGSKA (reference sequence). The CDR3 totals 15 residues. Unmatched junction bases numbered 8, after V lost 0 bases and J lost 6 bases. This chain's CDR3 is CSARDPWTSTNEQFF. In DNA form, the CDR3 reads TGCAGTGCTAGAGACCCTTGGACTAGTACCAATGAGCAGTTCTTC.